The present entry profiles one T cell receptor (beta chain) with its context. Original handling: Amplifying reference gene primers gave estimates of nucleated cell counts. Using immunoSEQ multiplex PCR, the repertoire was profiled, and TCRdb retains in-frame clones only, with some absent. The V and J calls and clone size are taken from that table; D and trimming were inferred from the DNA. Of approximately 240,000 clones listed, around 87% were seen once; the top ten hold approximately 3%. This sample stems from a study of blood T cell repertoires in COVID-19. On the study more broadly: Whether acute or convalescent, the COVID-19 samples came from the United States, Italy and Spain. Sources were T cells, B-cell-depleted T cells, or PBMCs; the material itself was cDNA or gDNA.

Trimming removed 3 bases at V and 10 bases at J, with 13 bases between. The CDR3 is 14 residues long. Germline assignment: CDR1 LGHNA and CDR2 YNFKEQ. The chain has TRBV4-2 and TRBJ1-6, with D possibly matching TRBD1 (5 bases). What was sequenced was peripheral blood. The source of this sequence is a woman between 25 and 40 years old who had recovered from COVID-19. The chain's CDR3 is CASSQGLSDSPLHF. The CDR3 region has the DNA TGTGCCAGCAGCCAGGGGCTATCGGACTCACCCCTCCACTTT.